These T cell receptor beta chains were read from a single sample in a study of shared clonotypes between healthy human individuals. Profiling relied on immunoSEQ multiplex PCR, and the TCRdb table lists in-frame clones only, not all of them. The profile shows around 2.1 million clones, 93% of them singletons. Sequencing was performed on naive CD8+ T cells from PBMCs. The receptors were gathered from a man aged 18 to 29 in good health. Some clones in this sample may be carry-over from other donors' samples. The CDR3 runs from the conserved cysteine through the conserved F or W. D genes are given only for firm matches. Rows give clone size only sometimes, using once, few, many, or a class for an expanded clone.

D gene	V gene	clone size	J gene	CDR3 protein	CDR3 DNA
-	TRBV27	-	TRBJ2-7	CASSFGLLYEQYF	TGTGCCAGCAGTTTTGGTCTGCTCTACGAGCAGTACTTC
-	TRBV2	few	TRBJ1-1	CASSERQGMNTEAFF	TGTGCCAGCAGTGAACGGCAGGGGATGAACACTGAAGCTTTCTTT
-	TRBV7-9	-	TRBJ1-2	CASSLGDGYTF	TGTGCCAGCAGCTTAGGGGATGGCTACACCTTC
-	TRBV11-2	-	TRBJ2-2	CASTQQAIDTGELFF	TGTGCCAGCACCCAACAGGCTATTGACACCGGGGAGCTGTTTTTT
TRBD1	TRBV27	-	TRBJ1-5	CASSPRLPGQGYQPQHF	TGTGCCAGCAGTCCCCGACTTCCGGGACAGGGCTATCAGCCCCAGCATTTT
TRBD2	TRBV2	-	TRBJ2-3	CASSEALGASGWADTQYF	TGTGCCAGCAGTGAAGCTTTAGGGGCTAGCGGGTGGGCCGATACGCAGTATTTT
-	TRBV6-5	-	TRBJ2-7	CASSYQEGAYEQYF	TGTGCCAGCAGTTACCAGGAAGGGGCCTACGAGCAGTACTTC
-	TRBV28	-	TRBJ1-5	CASSLSDNQPQHF	TGTGCCAGCAGTTTATCCGATAATCAGCCCCAGCATTTT
TRBD1	TRBV30	-	TRBJ1-2	CAWSGTGGINLYGYTF	TGTGCCTGGAGTGGGACAGGGGGCATTAACCTCTATGGCTACACCTTC
-	TRBV28	once	TRBJ2-7	CASSLWGTGTYEQYF	TGTGCCAGCAGTTTATGGGGGACGGGAACCTACGAGCAGTACTTC
-	TRBV30	-	TRBJ2-5	CAWEWDQEETQYF	TGTGCCTGGGAGTGGGACCAGGAAGAGACCCAGTACTTC
-	TRBV11-2	-	TRBJ2-7	CASSSRTYSYEQYF	TGTGCCAGCAGCTCTCGGACCTATTCCTACGAGCAGTACTTC
-	TRBV28	-	TRBJ2-7	CASSPDSSSYEQYF	TGTGCCAGCAGTCCAGACAGCTCTTCCTACGAGCAGTACTTC
-	TRBV5-4	-	TRBJ2-2	CASSLVANTGELFF	TGTGCCAGCAGCTTGGTGGCGAACACCGGGGAGCTGTTTTTT
-	TRBV11-2	few	TRBJ1-1	CASSIYESHTEAFF	TGTGCCAGCAGCATATACGAGTCCCACACTGAAGCTTTCTTT
-	TRBV7-2	few	TRBJ1-1	CASSLSGMNTEAFF	TGTGCCAGCAGCTTATCAGGGATGAACACTGAAGCTTTCTTT
TRBD1	TRBV29-1	few	TRBJ1-1	CSVPSDGTGLSEAFF	TGCAGCGTTCCAAGCGACGGGACAGGGCTGTCTGAAGCTTTCTTT
TRBD2	TRBV7-9	once	TRBJ2-7	CASNLVSRRTSGYEQYF	TGTGCCAGCAACCTCGTATCCAGGCGGACTAGCGGTTACGAGCAGTACTTC
-	TRBV2	-	TRBJ2-2	CASSEALRGNTGELFF	TGTGCCAGCAGTGAAGCGCTTAGGGGTAACACCGGGGAGCTGTTTTTT
-	TRBV5-1	few	TRBJ1-1	CASRTGNTEAFF	TGCGCCAGCAGGACAGGTAACACTGAAGCTTTCTTT
-	TRBV25-1	-	TRBJ2-7	CASSTLGSNEQYF	TGTGCCAGCAGTACCCTCGGTAGCAACGAGCAGTACTTC
-	TRBV2	-	TRBJ2-1	CASPSLGGLGEQFF	TGTGCCAGCCCCTCACTAGGGGGGTTGGGGGAGCAGTTCTTC
-	TRBV5-1	-	TRBJ2-1	CASSLAQSGLRVYNEQFF	TGCGCCAGCAGCTTGGCCCAAAGCGGTCTTAGGGTCTACAATGAGCAGTTCTTC
-	TRBV7-3	-	TRBJ2-7	CASSSRTPTYEQYF	TGTGCCAGCAGCTCTAGGACGCCTACCTACGAGCAGTACTTC
TRBD2	TRBV9	few	TRBJ2-7	CASSAPGGAYEQYF	TGTGCCAGCAGCGCCCCGGGGGGAGCCTACGAGCAGTACTTC
-	TRBV18	-	TRBJ2-7	CASSHTRGSAGTFYEQYF	TGTGCCAGCTCCCACACCCGTGGATCAGCCGGAACTTTCTACGAGCAGTACTTC
-	TRBV5-1	-	TRBJ1-1	CASSLTSSGLLNTEAFF	TGCGCCAGCAGCTTGACTTCATCCGGCCTGCTGAACACTGAAGCTTTCTTT
-	TRBV7-9	-	TRBJ2-7	CASSPNYEQYF	TGTGCCAGCAGCCCGAACTACGAGCAGTACTTC
TRBD2	TRBV5-8	-	TRBJ2-7	CASSTGTSIYEQYF	TGTGCCAGCAGCACCGGGACTAGTATTTACGAGCAGTACTTC
-	TRBV27	-	TRBJ2-7	CASSTGTLSSYEQYF	TGTGCCAGCAGTACAGGGACTCTGAGCTCCTACGAGCAGTACTTC
TRBD1	TRBV6-1	-	TRBJ1-5	CASSEWGQRQPQHF	TGTGCCAGCAGTGAGTGGGGACAGAGACAGCCCCAGCATTTT
TRBD2	TRBV7-2	-	TRBJ2-2	CASSHYIAGGPFGELFF	TGTGCCAGCAGCCATTATATAGCGGGAGGGCCTTTCGGGGAGCTGTTTTTT
-	TRBV13	-	TRBJ1-4	CASSLSYQTNEKLFF	TGTGCCAGCAGCTTATCCTACCAGACTAATGAAAAACTGTTTTTT
-	TRBV14	once	TRBJ1-1	CASSQVEDIEAFF	TGTGCCAGCAGCCAAGTAGAGGATATTGAAGCTTTCTTT
TRBD2	TRBV6-6	-	TRBJ2-5	CASNVIAGGLKETQYF	TGTGCCAGCAACGTAATAGCGGGAGGGTTGAAGGAGACCCAGTACTTC
TRBD2	TRBV27	-	TRBJ2-7	CASIPHLAVNSYEQYF	TGTGCCAGCATCCCCCACCTAGCGGTGAACTCCTACGAGCAGTACTTC
-	TRBV10-2	-	TRBJ2-2	CATMGDPNTGELFF	TGCGCCACCATGGGGGATCCGAACACCGGGGAGCTGTTTTTT
-	TRBV15	-	TRBJ2-3	CATSNRGDTQYF	TGTGCCACCAGTAATAGAGGAGATACGCAGTATTTT
TRBD2	TRBV19	once	TRBJ2-1	CASKVSAGDLNEQFF	TGTGCCAGTAAGGTCTCAGCGGGAGACCTCAATGAGCAGTTCTTC
TRBD1	TRBV9	-	TRBJ1-2	CASSVVAGGHDYGYTF	TGTGCCAGCAGCGTAGTGGCAGGGGGGCACGACTATGGCTACACCTTC
-	TRBV2	-	TRBJ1-1	CASSDGVGTEAFF	TGTGCCAGCAGTGATGGGGTCGGAACTGAAGCTTTCTTT
TRBD2	TRBV11-2	-	TRBJ2-7	CASSYSGGYEQYF	TGTGCCAGCAGCTATAGCGGGGGCTACGAGCAGTACTTC
-	TRBV20-1	-	TRBJ1-2	CSVPEGGYTF	TGCAGTGTTCCCGAAGGTGGCTACACCTTC
-	TRBV4-1	-	TRBJ2-5	CASSQEVSGETQYF	TGCGCCAGCAGCCAAGAGGTTAGCGGAGAGACCCAGTACTTC
TRBD2	TRBV6-1	-	TRBJ2-7	CASRAGLAGGPEQYF	TGTGCCAGCAGGGCCGGACTAGCGGGAGGGCCCGAGCAGTACTTC
-	TRBV7-9	few	TRBJ2-1	CASTDLGDNEQFF	TGTGCCAGCACCGACCTAGGAGACAATGAGCAGTTCTTC
TRBD2	TRBV5-1	-	TRBJ2-7	CASSSLTSGMEQYF	TGCGCCAGCAGCTCCCTGACTAGCGGGATGGAGCAGTACTTC
TRBD2	TRBV9	-	TRBJ2-1	CASSPSGRSYNEQFF	TGTGCCAGCAGCCCTAGCGGGAGATCCTACAATGAGCAGTTCTTC
-	TRBV23-1	-	TRBJ2-7	CASSQSRITYEQYF	TGCGCCAGCAGTCAATCGCGGATTACCTACGAGCAGTACTTC
TRBD2	TRBV7-2	-	TRBJ2-7	CASSSLAGGYYEQYF	TGTGCCAGCAGCTCACTAGCGGGGGGTTACTACGAGCAGTACTTC
-	TRBV9	-	TRBJ2-7	CASSADKSYEQYF	TGTGCCAGCAGCGCAGACAAGTCCTACGAGCAGTACTTC
-	TRBV27	-	TRBJ1-5	CASSLREGNQPQHF	TGTGCCAGCAGTTTAAGGGAGGGCAATCAGCCCCAGCATTTT
-	TRBV4-2	-	TRBJ2-3	CASSVARRDGLGDTQYF	TGTGCCAGCAGCGTCGCCCGCCGGGACGGCCTCGGAGATACGCAGTATTTT
-	TRBV6-1	-	TRBJ1-5	CASLDTHGNQPQHF	TGTGCCAGCCTAGACACCCATGGCAATCAGCCCCAGCATTTT
TRBD2	TRBV4-1	-	TRBJ2-1	CASSQAGGLAGGGSYNEQFF	TGCGCCAGCAGCCAAGCGGGAGGACTAGCGGGAGGGGGCTCCTACAATGAGCAGTTCTTC